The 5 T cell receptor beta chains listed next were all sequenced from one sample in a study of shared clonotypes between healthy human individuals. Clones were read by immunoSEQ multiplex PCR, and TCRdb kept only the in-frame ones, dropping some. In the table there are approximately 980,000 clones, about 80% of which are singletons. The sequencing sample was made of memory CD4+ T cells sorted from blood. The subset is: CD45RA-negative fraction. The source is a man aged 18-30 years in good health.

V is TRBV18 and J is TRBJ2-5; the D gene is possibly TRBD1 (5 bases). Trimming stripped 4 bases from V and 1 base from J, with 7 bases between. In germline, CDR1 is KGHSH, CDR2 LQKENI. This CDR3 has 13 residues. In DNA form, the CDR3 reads TGTGCCAGCTCACGACAGCTCCAAGAGACCCAGTACTTC. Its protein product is CASSRQLQETQYF.

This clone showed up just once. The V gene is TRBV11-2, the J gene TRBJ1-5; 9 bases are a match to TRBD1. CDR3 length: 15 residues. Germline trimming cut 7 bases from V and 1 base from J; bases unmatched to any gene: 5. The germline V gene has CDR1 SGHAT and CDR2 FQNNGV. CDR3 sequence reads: CASNPGQGSNQPQHF. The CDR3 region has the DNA TGTGCCAGCAACCCGGGACAGGGAAGCAATCAGCCCCAGCATTTT.

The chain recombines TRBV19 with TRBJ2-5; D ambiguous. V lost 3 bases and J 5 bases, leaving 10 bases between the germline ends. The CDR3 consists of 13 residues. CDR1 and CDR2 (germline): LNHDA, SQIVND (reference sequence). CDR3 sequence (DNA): TGTGCCAGTAGTATTGGGTGGACGGAGACCCAGTACTTC. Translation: CASSIGWTETQYF.

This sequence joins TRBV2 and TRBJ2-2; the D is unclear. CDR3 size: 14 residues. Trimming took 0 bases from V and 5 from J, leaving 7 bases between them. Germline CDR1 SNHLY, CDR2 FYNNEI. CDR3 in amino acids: CASSEAVGTGELFF. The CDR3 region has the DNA TGTGCCAGCAGTGAAGCAGTGGGGACCGGGGAGCTGTTTTTT.

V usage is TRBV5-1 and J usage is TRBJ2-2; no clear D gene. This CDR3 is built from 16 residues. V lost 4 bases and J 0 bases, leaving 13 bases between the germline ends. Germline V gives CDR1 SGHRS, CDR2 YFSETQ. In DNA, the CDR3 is TGCGCCAGCAGCCCCCTGGCGGTGGCGAACACCGGGGAGCTGTTTTTT. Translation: CASSPLAVANTGELFF.